These 4 T cell receptor beta chains share one sample of origin, sequenced in a study of response to subunit inactivated influenza vaccine. MiXCR, applied by TCRdb to the RT-PCR reads, yields one record per CDR3 protein. This sample has more than 400,000 distinct CDR3 sequences; roughly 7.6% occur once, and the top ten carry 10% to 15%. This sample comprised PBMCs from blood, obtained less than 30 months after vaccination. The receptors shown here come from a man aged 50-75 years who received an inactivated influenza vaccine.

V gene TRBV5-1 combines with J gene TRBJ2-1; 14 bases match TRBD2. From germline, CDR1 is SGHRS and CDR2 YFSETQ. The CDR3 length is 15 residues. Unmatched junction bases numbered 4, after V lost 0 bases and J lost 11 bases. The CDR3 spells CASSLDGTSGGQQFF. The CDR3 DNA sequence: TGCGCCAGCAGCTTGGACGGGACTAGCGGGGGCCAGCAGTTCTTC.

This clonotype was counted at least ten times. The chain is built from TRBV6-2 or TRBV6-3 and TRBJ1-2; D is unresolved. Germline CDR1 is MNHEY and CDR2 is SVGEGT. This CDR3 comprises 14 residues. With 0 bases removed from V and 8 bases from J, the gap between germline ends came to 13 bases. CDR3 in amino acids: CASSYSTPRGGYTF. The CDR3 bases are TGTGCCAGCAGTTACTCCACACCCCGAGGGGGCTACACCTTC.

This clonotype was counted ten times or more. V usage is TRBV12-3 or TRBV12-4 and J usage is TRBJ2-7, with a possible D match to TRBD2 (6 bases). The CDR3 extends over 13 amino acids. V was trimmed by 6 bases and J by 5 bases, leaving 14 bases between them. This CDR3 reads CASRRDSQHEQYF. The CDR3, as DNA: TGTGCCAGCAGACGGGACTCCCAGCACGAGCAGTACTTC.

In this sample, this clonotype turned up a few times. This chain joins TRBV20-1 and TRBJ2-5; D is tentatively TRBD1 or TRBD2 (6 bases each). Per the germline V gene, CDR1 is DFQATT and CDR2 is SNEGSKA (reference sequence). The CDR3 totals 12 residues. This CDR3 reads CSGGPSDTTQYF. CDR3 nucleotide sequence: TGCTCCGGGGGCCCCTCGGATACGACCCAGTACTTC.